The 3 T cell receptor beta chains presented below share a single source sample, sequenced in a study of spatial heterogeneity in lung cancer. Time point in this sample: sample taken at primary tumor resection. Unsorted whole RNA of tumor, nontumor lung or frozen PBMC was sequenced. TCRdb re-called the 5' RACE reads through MiXCR, storing one row per CDR3 protein. Of some 20,000 distinct CDR3 sequences listed, about 3.5% are singletons. The input for sequencing was PBMCs, taken at surgery. These receptors came from a female donor with early-stage non-small cell lung cancer.

The CDR3 region is CASSSGMNTEAFF. DNA for the CDR3: TGTGCCAGCAGTTCGGGGATGAACACTGAAGCTTTCTTT. This chain joins TRBV27 and TRBJ1-1; D not resolved. The CDR3 covers 13 residues. The V and J ends lost 4 bases and 0 bases respectively, with 6 bases between them. Germline CDR1 reads MNHEY; CDR2 reads SMNVEV (reference sequence).

The CDR3 loop is CASAIPGTQISTDTQYF. For the CDR3, the DNA is TGTGCCAGTGCAATTCCCGGGACACAAATTAGCACAGATACGCAGTATTTT. The V and J genes are TRBV27 and TRBJ2-3; possible D gene TRBD1, 6 bases. The germline V gene has CDR1 MNHEY and CDR2 SMNVEV (reference sequence). Trimming cost V 9 bases and J 0 bases, with 22 bases left between them. The CDR3 is 17 amino acids.

This chain uses TRBV27 with TRBJ2-3, with a weak D call TRBD1 (5 bases). CDR3 size: 15 residues. The ends were cut back, 4 bases at V and 0 bases at J, with 11 bases in the middle. Looked up from germline, CDR1 is MNHEY and CDR2 is SMNVEV (reference sequence). CDR3 amino acids: CASSSRTTSTDTQYF. The CDR3 nucleotides read TGTGCCAGCAGTTCCCGGACAACAAGCACAGATACGCAGTATTTT.